The rows below give T cell receptor beta chains drawn from one sample of a study of technical replicates of blood from several donors. Assay: immunoSEQ multiplex PCR; the TCRdb copy retains only in-frame clones and omits some. The sample includes approximately 70,000 clones, roughly 96% of them seen just once. The specimen sequenced was T cells isolated from PBMCs. The receptor source for this set is a human donor in good health. Each CDR3 is given with its conserved first and last residue. The order of the fields is D gene, V gene, J gene, clone size, CDR3 DNA, CDR3 protein. The D gene is left open where the match is weak. Size is stated for part of the rows, as once, few or many counts, or as a class when the clone is expanded.

TRBD1	TRBV14	TRBJ2-7	NA	TGTGCCAGCAGCCACCGACAGGGGATTCACGAGCAGTACTTC	CASSHRQGIHEQYF
TRBD1	TRBV6-1	TRBJ2-5	NA	TGTGCCAGCGGCAAGGGACAGGGGGCGGACGAGACCCAGTACTTC	CASGKGQGADETQYF
NA	TRBV5-8	TRBJ2-5	NA	TGTGCCAGCAGCTTGGATCCGGAGAGAGAGACCCAGTACTTC	CASSLDPERETQYF
TRBD1	TRBV5-4	TRBJ1-3	NA	TGTGCCAGCAGCTCCGGACAGGGGGCACCTGGAAACACCATATATTTT	CASSSGQGAPGNTIYF
TRBD1	TRBV11-2	TRBJ1-2	NA	TGTGCCAGCAGCACGACCCCGGGACAGGGCGACTATGGCTACACCTTC	CASSTTPGQGDYGYTF
TRBD1	TRBV6-5	TRBJ2-1	NA	TGTGCCAGCAGTTACAGAGGGACAGGGACGCAAGATGAGCAGTTCTTC	CASSYRGTGTQDEQFF
NA	TRBV6-5	TRBJ1-5	NA	TGTGCCAGCAGCCGGGATCCCGGCAGCAATCAGCCCCAGCATTTT	CASSRDPGSNQPQHF
TRBD1	TRBV19	TRBJ1-2	NA	TGTGCCAGTAGTACCGACAGGGGGTATAATGGCTACACCTTC	CASSTDRGYNGYTF
TRBD1	TRBV14	TRBJ1-1	NA	TGTGCCAGCAGCCAACTAATCGACAGGGGGGTTGAAGCTTTCTTT	CASSQLIDRGVEAFF
TRBD2	TRBV19	TRBJ2-7	NA	TGTGCCAGTAGTATAGCGGGGGGAGGTACCTACGAGCAGTACTTC	CASSIAGGGTYEQYF
NA	TRBV11-2	TRBJ2-7	NA	TGTGCCAGCAGCTTAGTTTATTTGGACTCCTACTACGAGCAGTACTTC	CASSLVYLDSYYEQYF
TRBD1	TRBV5-1	TRBJ2-6	once	TGCGCCAGCAGCTTGGTTGGGACAGGGGTCGACGTCCTGACTTTC	CASSLVGTGVDVLTF
TRBD1	TRBV6-4	TRBJ2-3	few	TGTGCCAGCAGTGACGGGACAGGGGGCGCAGATACGCAGTATTTT	CASSDGTGGADTQYF
NA	TRBV7-2	TRBJ1-5	NA	TGTGCCAGCAGCCTCCAGTGGCAAGATCAGCCCCAGCATTTT	CASSLQWQDQPQHF
NA	TRBV7-3	TRBJ1-1	NA	TGTGCCAGCAGCCCTTCGATGGCCACTGAAGCTTTCTTT	CASSPSMATEAFF
NA	TRBV28	TRBJ1-5	NA	TGTGCCAGCAGCTCTTATCAGCCCCAGCATTTT	CASSSYQPQHF
NA	TRBV5-5	TRBJ1-3	NA	TGTGCCAGCAGCTTGTCGAACACCATATATTTT	CASSLSNTIYF